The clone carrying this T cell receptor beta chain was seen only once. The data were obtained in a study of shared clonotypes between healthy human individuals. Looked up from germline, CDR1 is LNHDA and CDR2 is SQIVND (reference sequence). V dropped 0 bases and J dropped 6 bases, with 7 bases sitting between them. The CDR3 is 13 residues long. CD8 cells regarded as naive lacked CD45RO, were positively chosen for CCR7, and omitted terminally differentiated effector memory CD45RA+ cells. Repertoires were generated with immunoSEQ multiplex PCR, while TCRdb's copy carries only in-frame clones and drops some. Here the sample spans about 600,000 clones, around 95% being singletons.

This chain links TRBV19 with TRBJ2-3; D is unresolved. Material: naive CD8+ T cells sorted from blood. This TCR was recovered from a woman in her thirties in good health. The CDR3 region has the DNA TGTGCCAGTAGTATAGATATCGAGGATACGCAGTATTTT. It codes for CASSIDIEDTQYF.